The rows below give T cell receptor beta chains drawn from one sample of a study of blood T cell repertoires in COVID-19. TCRdb keeps only in-frame clones here, not all; method: immunoSEQ multiplex PCR. The sample has a few hundred thousand clones; roughly nine tenths are singletons. The sequencing input was PBMCs or T cells enriched from blood (not recorded which). Source of these receptors: a woman aged 25 to 45 who had recovered from COVID-19. CDR3s include the opening cysteine and the closing phenylalanine or tryptophan. D genes are given only for firm matches. The size of a clone is reported for some rows only, either as once, few or many, or as a class for expanded clones.

V,D,J,size,DNA,CDR3
TRBV3-1/TRBV3-2,TRBD1,TRBJ2-2,.,TGTGCCAGCAGCCTTACCGGGACAGCAAAAGTCACCGGGGAGCTGTTTTTT,CASSLTGTAKVTGELFF
TRBV6-5,TRBD1,TRBJ1-4,once,TGTGCCAGCAGTTACAGACAGGGGGCTTATAATGAAAAACTGTTTTTT,CASSYRQGAYNEKLFF
TRBV15,TRBD1,TRBJ2-7,.,TGTGCCACCAGCAGAGGGGACAGGGCCGACGAGCAGTACTTC,CATSRGDRADEQYF
TRBV3-1/TRBV3-2,.,TRBJ1-2,once,TGTGCCAGCAGCCCCCGGACTGCCGAGGAGGGCTACACCTTC,CASSPRTAEEGYTF
TRBV12-5,TRBD1,TRBJ1-1,.,TGTGCTAGTGGTTCTCCGGGACAGGGGCCTTTCTTT,CASGSPGQGPFF
TRBV7-8,TRBD1,TRBJ1-3,.,TGTGCCAGCAGCTTAGCATGGGGACAGGGAAACACCATATATTTT,CASSLAWGQGNTIYF
TRBV4-3,.,TRBJ1-1,.,TGCGCCAGCAGCCAAGATCATCAGGTTGGCACTGAAGCTTTCTTT,CASSQDHQVGTEAFF
TRBV7-9,TRBD1,TRBJ2-6,.,TGTGCCACCTTAATTAACGGACAGGATCATTCTGGGGCCAACGTCCTGACTTTC,CATLINGQDHSGANVLTF
TRBV7-2,.,TRBJ2-1,.,TGTGCCAGCAGCCCTATAGCGTACAATGAGCAGTTCTTC,CASSPIAYNEQFF
TRBV12-3/TRBV12-4,.,TRBJ1-5,once,TGTGCCAGCGTAGGGGCAAGCAATCAGCCCCAGCATTTT,CASVGASNQPQHF
TRBV2,TRBD1,TRBJ2-5,.,TGTGCCAGCAGTCAGGGGGCCGAGGAGACCCAGTACTTC,CASSQGAEETQYF
TRBV24-1,TRBD1,TRBJ1-5,.,TGTGCCACCAGTGCAGGGGGACGCCAGCCCCAGCATTTT,CATSAGGRQPQHF
TRBV4-1,.,TRBJ1-2,many,TGCGCCAGCAGCCATACTCAGGGGCTATTGCCTGGCTACACCTTC,CASSHTQGLLPGYTF
TRBV4-2,TRBD1,TRBJ1-3,once,TGTGCCAGCTCCTCGGACAGGGAGGGCTCTGGAAACACCATATATTTT,CASSSDREGSGNTIYF
TRBV2,.,TRBJ1-1,.,TGTGCCAGCAGTGATGCCCCAGGTCGCGCTGAAGCTTTCTTT,CASSDAPGRAEAFF
TRBV27,.,TRBJ1-1,.,TGTGCCAGCAGTTCCTACGAGGATAAAGAAGCTTTCTTT,CASSSYEDKEAFF
TRBV19,.,TRBJ1-6,.,TGTGCCAGTAGTATAGTCCGGTCACCCCTCCACTTT,CASSIVRSPLHF
TRBV30,.,TRBJ1-3,.,TGTGCCTGGAGTGGGACACCTGGAAACACCATATATTTT,CAWSGTPGNTIYF
TRBV28,TRBD1,TRBJ1-2,few,TGTGCCAGCAGTGATCCGGGACAGGGAGTTCATAACTATGGCTACACCTTC,CASSDPGQGVHNYGYTF
TRBV15,TRBD2,TRBJ2-1,few,TGTGCCACCAGCAGAGACACCGTTACTAGCGGGAGTAAGCAGTTCTTC,CATSRDTVTSGSKQFF
TRBV25-1,.,TRBJ2-2,.,TGTGCCAGCAGTGAATTGGGCGTGACGAACACCGGGGAGCTGTTTTTT,CASSELGVTNTGELFF
TRBV5-6,.,TRBJ2-7,.,TGTGCCAGCAGCTCGGCCGGGACTTTTTCCTACGAGCAGTACTTC,CASSSAGTFSYEQYF
TRBV19,.,TRBJ2-1,.,TGTGCCAGTACCGAAAACTATCCCGTAAGCTCCTACAATGAGCAGTTCTTC,CASTENYPVSSYNEQFF
TRBV11-2,TRBD1,TRBJ2-6,once,TGTGCCAGCAGCTTAGTCGGGACAGCCTCTGGGGCCAACGTCCTGACTTTC,CASSLVGTASGANVLTF
TRBV12-3/TRBV12-4,TRBD1,TRBJ1-2,.,TGTGCCAGCAGCACAGGGGCTTCCTATGGCTACACCTTC,CASSTGASYGYTF
TRBV7-9,TRBD2,TRBJ2-1,.,TGTGCCAGCAGCTCCCGGTTGACTAGCGTGGGCAATGAGCAGTTCTTC,CASSSRLTSVGNEQFF
TRBV7-2,.,TRBJ1-1,once,TGTGCCAGCAGCTTAGCGCGGCGGCACACTGAAGCTTTCTTT,CASSLARRHTEAFF
TRBV5-6,.,TRBJ2-3,.,TGTGCCAGCAGCTTGCCGGGGGAGGCAGATACGCAGTATTTT,CASSLPGEADTQYF
TRBV29-1,TRBD1,TRBJ1-2,.,TGCAGCGTACCCGACAGGGCGGGGGGTGGCTACACCTTC,CSVPDRAGGGYTF
TRBV11-2,TRBD1,TRBJ1-2,.,TGTGCCAGCAGCTCCCGACAGGGCAGAGGCTACACCTTC,CASSSRQGRGYTF
TRBV5-1,TRBD1,TRBJ1-2,.,TGCGCCAGCAGCCATAGTCCCGGGACAGGGGGCTATGGCTACACCTTC,CASSHSPGTGGYGYTF
TRBV7-2,TRBD1,TRBJ1-5,.,TGTGCCAGCAGCCGCGAAGTGTCCGTGTGGGGGACAGGGGTACAGCCCCAGCATTTT,CASSREVSVWGTGVQPQHF
TRBV18,TRBD1,TRBJ1-2,.,TGTGCCAGCAAAGCCGGGACAGGGTCTGGCTATGGCTACACCTTC,CASKAGTGSGYGYTF
TRBV29-1,.,TRBJ2-7,.,TGCAGCGTTGTTTCCCAGGGGAATGGTCAGGATGAGCAGTACTTC,CSVVSQGNGQDEQYF
TRBV15,TRBD1,TRBJ2-2,.,TGTGCCACCAGCATGACAGGGCAGGGCGGGGAGCTGTTTTTT,CATSMTGQGGELFF
TRBV6-5,.,TRBJ2-2,.,TGTGCCAGCTGTACTAGCTCTGACACCGGGGAGCTGTTTTTT,CASCTSSDTGELFF
TRBV19,TRBD1,TRBJ2-3,.,TGTGCCAGTACCCCCCGGACAGGGGCCTCGACAGATACGCAGTATTTT,CASTPRTGASTDTQYF
TRBV18,.,TRBJ1-4,.,TGTGCCAGCTCACCCCGACAGGCAACTAATGAAAAACTGTTTTTT,CASSPRQATNEKLFF
TRBV20-1,.,TRBJ1-1,.,TGCAGTGCTTTTCACAGAAGTGAAGCTTTCTTT,CSAFHRSEAFF
TRBV28,TRBD2,TRBJ2-7,.,TGTGCCAGCAGCCTTAGCGGGAGGACTTACGAGCAGTACTTC,CASSLSGRTYEQYF
TRBV7-6,TRBD1,TRBJ1-2,.,TGTGCCAGCAGCCCACAGGGGGCCGGTTTAAACTATGGCTACACCTTC,CASSPQGAGLNYGYTF